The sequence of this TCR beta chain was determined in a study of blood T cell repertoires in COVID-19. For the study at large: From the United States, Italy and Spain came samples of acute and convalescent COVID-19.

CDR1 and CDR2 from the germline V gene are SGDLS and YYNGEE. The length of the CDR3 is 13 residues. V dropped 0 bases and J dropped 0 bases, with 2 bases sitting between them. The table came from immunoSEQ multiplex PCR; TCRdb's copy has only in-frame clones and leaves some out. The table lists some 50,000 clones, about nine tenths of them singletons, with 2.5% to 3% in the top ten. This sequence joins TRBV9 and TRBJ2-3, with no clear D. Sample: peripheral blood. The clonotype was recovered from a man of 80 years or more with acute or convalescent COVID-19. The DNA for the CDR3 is TGTGCCAGCAGCGTAGTAAGCACAGATACGCAGTATTTT. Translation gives CASSVVSTDTQYF.